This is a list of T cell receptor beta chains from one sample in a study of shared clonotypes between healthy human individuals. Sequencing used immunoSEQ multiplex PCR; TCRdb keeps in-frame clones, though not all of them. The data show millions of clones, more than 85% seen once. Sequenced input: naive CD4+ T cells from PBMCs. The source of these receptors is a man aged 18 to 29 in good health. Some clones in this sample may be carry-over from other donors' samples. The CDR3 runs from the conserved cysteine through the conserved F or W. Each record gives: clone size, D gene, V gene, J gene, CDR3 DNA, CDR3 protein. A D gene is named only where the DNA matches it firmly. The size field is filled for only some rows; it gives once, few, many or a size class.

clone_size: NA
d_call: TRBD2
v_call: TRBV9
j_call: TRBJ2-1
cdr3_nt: TGTGCCAGCAGGGCCGCACTAGCGGGAGACAATGAGCAGTTCTTC
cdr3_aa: CASRAALAGDNEQFF

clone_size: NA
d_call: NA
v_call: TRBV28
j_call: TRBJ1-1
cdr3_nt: TGTGCCAGCAGTCCTGGACTCGCGGGCCAAGCTTTCTTT
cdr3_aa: CASSPGLAGQAFF

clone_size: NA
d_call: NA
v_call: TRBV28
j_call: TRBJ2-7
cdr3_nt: TGTGCCAGCATCCGCGGGGCGAAACCCAACGAGCAGTACTTC
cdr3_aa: CASIRGAKPNEQYF

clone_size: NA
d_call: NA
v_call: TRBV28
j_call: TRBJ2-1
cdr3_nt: TGTGCCAGCACCAACTGGGATGAGCAGTTCTTC
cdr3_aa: CASTNWDEQFF

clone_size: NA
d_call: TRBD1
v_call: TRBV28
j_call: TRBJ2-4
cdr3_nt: TGTGCCAGCAGAACAGTGGGACAGGGGGCGCCGGACATTCAGTACTTC
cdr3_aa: CASRTVGQGAPDIQYF

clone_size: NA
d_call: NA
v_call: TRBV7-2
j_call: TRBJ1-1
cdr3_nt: TGTGCCAGCGACCCCGGGGGCTGGGCGGGCTCAAACACTGAAGCTTTCTTT
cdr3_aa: CASDPGGWAGSNTEAFF

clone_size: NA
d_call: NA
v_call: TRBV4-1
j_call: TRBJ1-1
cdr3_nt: TGCGCCAGCAGCCCCCCTTTCAGGGGCCAGAACACTGAAGCTTTCTTT
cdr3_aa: CASSPPFRGQNTEAFF

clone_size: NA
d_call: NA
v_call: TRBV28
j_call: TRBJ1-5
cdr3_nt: TGTGCCAGCAGTCCATCAAATCAGCCCCAGCATTTT
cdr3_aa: CASSPSNQPQHF

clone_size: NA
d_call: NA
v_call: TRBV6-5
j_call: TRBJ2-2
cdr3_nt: TGTGCCAGCAGTCCCGACACCGGGGAGCTGTTTTTT
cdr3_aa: CASSPDTGELFF

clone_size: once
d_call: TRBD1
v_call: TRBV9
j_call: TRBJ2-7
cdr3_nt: TGTGCCAGCAGCGCCGGGACAGGGGTATCGTACGAGCAGTACTTC
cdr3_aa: CASSAGTGVSYEQYF

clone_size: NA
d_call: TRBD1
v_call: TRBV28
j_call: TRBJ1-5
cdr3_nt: TGTGCCAGCAGTTGGGACAGTAGTCAGCCCCAGCATTTT
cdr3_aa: CASSWDSSQPQHF

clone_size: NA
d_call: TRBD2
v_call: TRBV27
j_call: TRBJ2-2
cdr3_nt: TGTGCCAGCAGTCCGGGACTAGCGGGAGTGGGTACCGGGGAGCTGTTTTTT
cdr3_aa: CASSPGLAGVGTGELFF